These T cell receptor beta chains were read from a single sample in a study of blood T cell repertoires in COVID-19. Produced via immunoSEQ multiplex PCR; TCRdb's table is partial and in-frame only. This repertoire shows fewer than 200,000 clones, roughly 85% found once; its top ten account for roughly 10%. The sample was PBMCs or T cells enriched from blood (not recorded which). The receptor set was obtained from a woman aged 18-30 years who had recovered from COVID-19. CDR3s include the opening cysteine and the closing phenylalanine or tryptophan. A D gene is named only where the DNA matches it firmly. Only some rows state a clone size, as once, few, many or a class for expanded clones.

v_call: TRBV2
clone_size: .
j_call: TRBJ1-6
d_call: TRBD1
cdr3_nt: TGTGCCAGCAGTGGGGACAGGAGCTCCTATAATTCACCCCTCCACTTT
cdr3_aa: CASSGDRSSYNSPLHF

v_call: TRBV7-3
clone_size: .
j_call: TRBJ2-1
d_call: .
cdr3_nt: TGTGCCAGCAGCTTATCCTCCGGGACAAGCTACAATGAGCAGTTCTTC
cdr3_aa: CASSLSSGTSYNEQFF

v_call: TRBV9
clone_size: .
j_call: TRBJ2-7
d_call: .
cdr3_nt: TGTGCCAGCAGCGTGGACAGTATAGGAGTAGACGAGCAGTACTTC
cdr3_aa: CASSVDSIGVDEQYF

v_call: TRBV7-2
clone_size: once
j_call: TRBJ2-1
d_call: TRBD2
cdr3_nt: TGTGCCAGCAGTCTTAGCGGGGGGGCCGCGAATGAGCAGTTCTTC
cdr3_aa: CASSLSGGAANEQFF

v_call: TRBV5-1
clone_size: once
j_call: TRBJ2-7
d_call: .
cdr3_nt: TGCGCCAGCAGCTGGACACTGGGGGCCGCATCATCCTACGAGCAGTACTTC
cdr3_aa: CASSWTLGAASSYEQYF

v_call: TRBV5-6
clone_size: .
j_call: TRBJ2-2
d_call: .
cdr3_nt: TGTGCCAGCAGCTTGGGAGTCGGGAGGAACACCGGGGAGCTGTTTTTT
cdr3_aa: CASSLGVGRNTGELFF

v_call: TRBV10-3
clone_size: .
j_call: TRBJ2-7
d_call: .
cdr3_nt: TGTGCCATCAGTGAGTCGGGCAGGGGGGTTAGGCAGTACTTC
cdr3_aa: CAISESGRGVRQYF

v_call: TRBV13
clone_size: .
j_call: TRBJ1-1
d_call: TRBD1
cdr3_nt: TGTGCCAGCAGCTCAAGCCGGGACAGGGGGCTTAACACTGAAGCTTTCTTT
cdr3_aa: CASSSSRDRGLNTEAFF

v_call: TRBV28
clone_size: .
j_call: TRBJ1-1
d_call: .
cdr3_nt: TGTGCCAGCAGCCACCCGGGTCTCGTAGCTTTCTTT
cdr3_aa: CASSHPGLVAFF

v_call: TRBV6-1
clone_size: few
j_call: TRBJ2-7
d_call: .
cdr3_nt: TGTGCCAGCAGTGAACCAGTAAGCAGGGGATCCTACGAGCAGTACTTC
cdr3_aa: CASSEPVSRGSYEQYF

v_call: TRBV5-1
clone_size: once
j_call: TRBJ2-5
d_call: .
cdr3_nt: TGCGCCAGCAGCTTGGCCGAGGTGGAGACCCAGTACTTC
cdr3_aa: CASSLAEVETQYF

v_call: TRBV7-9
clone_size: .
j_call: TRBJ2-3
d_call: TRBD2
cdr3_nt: TGTGCCAGCAGAAGCGGGGGGGCCTTAGATACGCAGTATTTT
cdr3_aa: CASRSGGALDTQYF

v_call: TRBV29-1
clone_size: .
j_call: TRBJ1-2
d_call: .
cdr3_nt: TGCAGCGTTGAAGGACAGGGCTACACCTTC
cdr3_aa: CSVEGQGYTF

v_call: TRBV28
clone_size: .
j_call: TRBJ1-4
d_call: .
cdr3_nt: TGTGCCAGCAGCCCCCCGGGGGAAAAACTGTTTTTT
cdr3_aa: CASSPPGEKLFF

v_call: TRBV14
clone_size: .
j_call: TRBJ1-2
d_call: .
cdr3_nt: TGTGCCAGCAGCTCTCCCAGGGGTTCTGGCTACACCTTC
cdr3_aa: CASSSPRGSGYTF

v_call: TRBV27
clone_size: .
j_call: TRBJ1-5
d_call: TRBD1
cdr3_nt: TGTGCCAGCAGTTTAAGCAAGGGACAGGGGAGCAATCAGCCCCAGCATTTT
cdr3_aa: CASSLSKGQGSNQPQHF

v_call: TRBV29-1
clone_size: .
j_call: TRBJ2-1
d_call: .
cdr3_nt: TGCAGCGTCGACAGTCCAAGATACAATGAGCAGTTCTTC
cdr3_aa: CSVDSPRYNEQFF

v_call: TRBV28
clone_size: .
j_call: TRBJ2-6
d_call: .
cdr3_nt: TGTGCCAGCAGCATTTCTGGGGCCAACGTCCTGACTTTC
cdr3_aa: CASSISGANVLTF

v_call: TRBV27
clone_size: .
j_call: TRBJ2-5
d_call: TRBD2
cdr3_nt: TGTGCCAGCAGTTTAGGAGCGGGATCCCAAGAGACCCAGTACTTC
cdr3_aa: CASSLGAGSQETQYF

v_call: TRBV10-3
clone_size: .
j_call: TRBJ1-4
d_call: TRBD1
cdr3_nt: TGTGCCATCAGCCCTAGACCACAGGGGGCTAATGAAAAACTGTTTTTT
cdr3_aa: CAISPRPQGANEKLFF

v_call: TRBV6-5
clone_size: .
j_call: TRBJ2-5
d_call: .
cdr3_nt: TGTGCCAGCAGTTCCAACAGGGTGGGGACCCAGTACTTC
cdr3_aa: CASSSNRVGTQYF

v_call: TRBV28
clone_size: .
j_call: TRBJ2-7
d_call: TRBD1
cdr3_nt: TGTGCCAGCAGTTTCGGTACAGGGGGCATCTACTCCTACGAGCAGTACTTC
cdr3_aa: CASSFGTGGIYSYEQYF

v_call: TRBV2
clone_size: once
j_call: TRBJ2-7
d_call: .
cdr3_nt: TGTGCCAGCAGTGAAGTAGGCCTCAGGGGAATGGAGCAGTACTTC
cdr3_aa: CASSEVGLRGMEQYF

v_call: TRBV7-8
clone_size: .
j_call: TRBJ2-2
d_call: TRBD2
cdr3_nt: TGTGCCAGCAGCTTAGTACTAGCGGGACCCGGGGAGCTGTTTTTT
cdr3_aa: CASSLVLAGPGELFF

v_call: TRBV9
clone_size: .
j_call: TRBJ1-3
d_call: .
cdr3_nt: TGTGCCAGCAGCGTGGGGGACACGTCGATCTCTGGAAACACCATATATTTT
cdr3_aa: CASSVGDTSISGNTIYF

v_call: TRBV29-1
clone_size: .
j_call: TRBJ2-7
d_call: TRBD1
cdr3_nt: TGCAGCGTCATCCGACAGGGGAGCTACGAGCAGTACTTC
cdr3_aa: CSVIRQGSYEQYF

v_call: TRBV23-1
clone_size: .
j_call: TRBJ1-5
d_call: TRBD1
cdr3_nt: TGCGCCAGCAGGCCAGGGACAGGGAATCAGCCCCAGCATTTT
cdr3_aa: CASRPGTGNQPQHF

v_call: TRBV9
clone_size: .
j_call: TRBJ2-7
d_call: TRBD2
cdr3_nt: TGTGCCAGCAGCATTGGGACTAGCGACTACGAGCAGTACTTC
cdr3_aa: CASSIGTSDYEQYF

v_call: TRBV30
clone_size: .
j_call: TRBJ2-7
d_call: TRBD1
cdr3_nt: TGTGCCTGGAGTGACAGGGGTCCCTACGAGCAGTACTTC
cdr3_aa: CAWSDRGPYEQYF

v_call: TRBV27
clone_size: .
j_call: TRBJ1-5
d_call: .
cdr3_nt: TGTGCCAGAGCAGGGCGTTTAGGCAATCAGCCCCAGCATTTT
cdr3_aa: CARAGRLGNQPQHF

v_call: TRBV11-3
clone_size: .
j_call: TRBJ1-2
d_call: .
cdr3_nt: TGTGCCAGCAGTTCACGGACCGGGGGTAACTATGGCTACACCTTC
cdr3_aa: CASSSRTGGNYGYTF

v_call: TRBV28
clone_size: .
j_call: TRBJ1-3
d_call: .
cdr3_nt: TGTGCCAGCATGTCCCCGGAGGGTGCTGGAAACACCATATATTTT
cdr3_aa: CASMSPEGAGNTIYF

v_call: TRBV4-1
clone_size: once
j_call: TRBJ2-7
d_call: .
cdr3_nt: TGCGCCAGCAGCCAAGTTAGAGCCACCCGGGATACCTACGAGCAGTACTTC
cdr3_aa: CASSQVRATRDTYEQYF

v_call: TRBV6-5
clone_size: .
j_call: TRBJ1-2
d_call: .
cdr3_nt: TGTGCCAGCAGTCGCCCGACAGGCGATGGCTACACCTTC
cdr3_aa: CASSRPTGDGYTF

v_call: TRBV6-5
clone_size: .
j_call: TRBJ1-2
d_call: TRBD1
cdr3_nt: TGTGCCAGCAGTTGGGGACAGGGGGTCTTGTTAGATAGCTACACCTTC
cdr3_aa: CASSWGQGVLLDSYTF

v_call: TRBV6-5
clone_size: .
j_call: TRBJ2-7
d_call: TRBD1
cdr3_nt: TGTGCCAGCAGTTACGGGACAGGGGACGAGCAGTACTTC
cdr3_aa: CASSYGTGDEQYF

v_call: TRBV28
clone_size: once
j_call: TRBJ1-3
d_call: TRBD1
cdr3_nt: TGTGCCAGCAGTCCCGAGGGGAAGGGGGCAGGAAGAAACACCATATATTTT
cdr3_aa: CASSPEGKGAGRNTIYF

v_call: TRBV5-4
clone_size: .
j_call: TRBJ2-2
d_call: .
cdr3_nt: TGTGCCAGCTCGTCGGGGGAACTAACCACCGGGGAGCTGTTTTTT
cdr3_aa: CASSSGELTTGELFF

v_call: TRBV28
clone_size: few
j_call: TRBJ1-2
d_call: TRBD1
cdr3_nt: TGTGCCAGCAGTTTCCTAGGACAGGGCTATGGCTACACCTTC
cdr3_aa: CASSFLGQGYGYTF

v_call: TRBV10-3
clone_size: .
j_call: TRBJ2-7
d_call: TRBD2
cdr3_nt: TGTGCCATCAGTGATACGACTAGCGGGGGATACGAGCAGTACTTC
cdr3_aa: CAISDTTSGGYEQYF

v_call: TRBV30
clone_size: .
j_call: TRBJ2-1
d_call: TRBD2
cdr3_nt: TGTGCCTGGAGCAAGGGACTAGCGGGAGGAGATGAGCAGTTCTTC
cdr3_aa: CAWSKGLAGGDEQFF

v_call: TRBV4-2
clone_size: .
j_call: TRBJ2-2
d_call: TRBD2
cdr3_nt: TGTGCCAGCAGCCATCCGGGACTAGCAAATTCCGGGGAGCTGTTTTTT
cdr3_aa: CASSHPGLANSGELFF

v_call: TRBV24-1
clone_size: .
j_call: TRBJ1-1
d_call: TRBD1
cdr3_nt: TGTGCCACCAGTGACCGTGGACAGGTCCAGGATGTGGCTTTCTTT
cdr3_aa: CATSDRGQVQDVAFF

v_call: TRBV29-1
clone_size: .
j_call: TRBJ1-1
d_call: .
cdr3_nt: TGCAGCGCCCAGAACACTGAAGCTTTCTTT
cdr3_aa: CSAQNTEAFF

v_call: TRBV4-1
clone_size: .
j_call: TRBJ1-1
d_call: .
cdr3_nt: TGCGCCAGCAGCCCCTACCGTCTGAACACTGAAGCTTTCTTT
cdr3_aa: CASSPYRLNTEAFF

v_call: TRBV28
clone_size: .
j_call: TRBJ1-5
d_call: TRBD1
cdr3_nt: TGTGCCAGCAGTTTTTATTGGCAGGGGGCTGTTCAGCCCCAGCATTTT
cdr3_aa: CASSFYWQGAVQPQHF